The subject of this entry is one T cell receptor (beta chain). Antigen specificity is unknown. The CDR3 totals 20 residues. TCRdb's copy holds only in-frame clones and misses some; the assay was immunoSEQ multiplex PCR. The repertoire holds about 470,000 clones, with about nine tenths as singletons. This specimen belongs to a study of Ad26.COV2.S vaccination and SARS-CoV-2 variants. Study details: The Ad26.COV2.S arm of the COV1001 trial was where the donor was placed. Administration of Ad26.COV2.S was intramuscular, either once or twice 56 days apart.

Findings and caveats of the study: Possibly, TCR breadth and depth analyses underestimated total T cell responses. Responses of spike-specific T cells (both CD8+ and CD4+) reportedly showed substantial breadth after vaccination.

This sample's treatment: around 19 received Ad26.COV2.S at low or high dose, single or two shots; about 5 received placebo; per-sample allocation not given. Repertoires come from day 63 after the first vaccine or placebo injection. The source is a person aged 18-65 years who received the Ad26.COV2.S COVID-19 vaccine or a placebo. This chain links TRBV12-2 with TRBJ1-5; the DNA was not compared with TRBD1, the D call given in the table. TRBV12-2 is flagged as a pseudogene. The sequencing here drew on peripheral blood, taken in a trial of Ad26.COV2.S vaccine versus placebo. In nucleotides, the CDR3 is TGTGCAAGTCGCCCCTCATACTTGGAGATAAGGACAGGCGGCAATCAGCCCCAGCATTTT. As protein: CASRPSYLEIRTGGNQPQHF.